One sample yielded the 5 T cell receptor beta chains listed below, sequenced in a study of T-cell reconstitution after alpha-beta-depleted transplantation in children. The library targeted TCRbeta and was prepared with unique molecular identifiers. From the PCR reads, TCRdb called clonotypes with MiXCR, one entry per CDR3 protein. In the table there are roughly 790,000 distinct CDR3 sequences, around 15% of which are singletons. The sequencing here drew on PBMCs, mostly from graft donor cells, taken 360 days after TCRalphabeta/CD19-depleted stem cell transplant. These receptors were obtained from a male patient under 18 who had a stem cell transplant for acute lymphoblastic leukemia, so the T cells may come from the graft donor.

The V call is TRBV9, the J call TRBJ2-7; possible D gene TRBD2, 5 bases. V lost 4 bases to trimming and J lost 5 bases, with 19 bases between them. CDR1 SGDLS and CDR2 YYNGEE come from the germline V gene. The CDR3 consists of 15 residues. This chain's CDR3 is CASSPRTSLRDEQYF. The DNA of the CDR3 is TGTGCCAGCAGCCCCCGGACTTCCCTTCGTGACGAGCAGTACTTC.

The CDR3 spells CASSGLAIYEQYF. In DNA form, the CDR3 reads TGTGCCAGTTCGGGACTAGCGATTTACGAGCAGTACTTC. This chain joins TRBV2 and TRBJ2-7; TRBD2 agrees at 10 bases. The CDR3 consists of 13 residues. The germline gives CDR1 SNHLY, CDR2 FYNNEI. V was pared by 9 bases and J by 4 bases, with 6 bases of the junction left unmatched.

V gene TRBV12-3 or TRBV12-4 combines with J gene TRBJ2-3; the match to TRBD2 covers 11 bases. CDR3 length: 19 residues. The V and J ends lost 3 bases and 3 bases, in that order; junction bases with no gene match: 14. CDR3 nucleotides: TGTGCCAGCAGTTTTTTACTAGCGGGAGTCCCCCAGGGGACAGATACGCAGTATTTT. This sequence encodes CASSFLLAGVPQGTDTQYF.

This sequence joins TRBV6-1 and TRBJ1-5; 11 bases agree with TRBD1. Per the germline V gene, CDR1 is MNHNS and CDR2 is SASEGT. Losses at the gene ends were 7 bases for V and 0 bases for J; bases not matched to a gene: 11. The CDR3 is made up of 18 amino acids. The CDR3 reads CASNGGTGGTYSNQPQHF. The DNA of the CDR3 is TGTGCCAGCAACGGAGGGACAGGGGGAACATATAGCAATCAGCCCCAGCATTTT.

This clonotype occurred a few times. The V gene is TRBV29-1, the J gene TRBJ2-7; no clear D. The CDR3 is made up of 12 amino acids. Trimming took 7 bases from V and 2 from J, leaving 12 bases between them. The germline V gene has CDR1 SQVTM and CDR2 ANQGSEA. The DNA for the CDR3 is TGCAGCGGTTTTACAGAGACCTACGAGCAGTACTTC. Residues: CSGFTETYEQYF.